This T cell receptor (beta chain) derives from a study of shared clonotypes between healthy human individuals. At deep level, the assay was performed. Assay used: immunoSEQ multiplex PCR; TCRdb lists only in-frame clones, some missing. The table has about 120,000 clones, 68% seen once; the top ten hold roughly 23%. Looked up from germline, CDR1 is MGHRA and CDR2 is YSYEKL. This CDR3 contains 21 residues. The V and J ends lost 5 bases and 9 bases, in that order; junction bases with no gene match: 29. Input material: memory CD8+ T cells sorted from blood. As for subset: CD45RO+ cells pooled with CCR7-negative TemRA cells. The J gene is TRBJ2-1, the V gene TRBV4-1, with TRBD2 matching 9 bases. This clonotype was obtained from a woman aged 30 to 39 in good health. The CDR3 reads CASSDPEGSGSAPTLLGEQFF. DNA of the CDR3: TGCGCCAGCAGCGACCCCGAGGGTAGCGGGAGTGCCCCAACCCTCCTTGGTGAGCAGTTCTTC.